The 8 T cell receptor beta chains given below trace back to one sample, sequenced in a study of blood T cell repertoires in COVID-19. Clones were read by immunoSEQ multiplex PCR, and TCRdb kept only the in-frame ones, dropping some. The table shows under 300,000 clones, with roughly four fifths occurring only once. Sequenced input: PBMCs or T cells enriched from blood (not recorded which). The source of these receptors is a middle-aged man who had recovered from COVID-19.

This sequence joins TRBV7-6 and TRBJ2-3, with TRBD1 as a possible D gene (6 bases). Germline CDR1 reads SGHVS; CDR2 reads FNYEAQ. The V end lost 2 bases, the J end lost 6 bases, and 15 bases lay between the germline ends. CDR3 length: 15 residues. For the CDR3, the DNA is TGTGCCAGCAGCTTAACATCCAGGGGTACTGATACGCAGTATTTT. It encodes CASSLTSRGTDTQYF.

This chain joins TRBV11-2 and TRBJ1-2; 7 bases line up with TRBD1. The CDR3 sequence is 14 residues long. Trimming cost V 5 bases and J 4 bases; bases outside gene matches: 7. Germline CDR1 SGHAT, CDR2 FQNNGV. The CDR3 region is CASSPAGDSYGYTF. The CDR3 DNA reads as TGTGCCAGCAGCCCAGCCGGGGACAGCTATGGCTACACCTTC.

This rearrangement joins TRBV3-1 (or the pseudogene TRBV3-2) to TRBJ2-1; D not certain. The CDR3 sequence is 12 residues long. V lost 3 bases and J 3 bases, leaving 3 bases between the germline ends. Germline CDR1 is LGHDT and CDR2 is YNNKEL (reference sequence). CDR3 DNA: TGTGCCAGCAGCCAGAGCTACAATGAGCAGTTCTTC. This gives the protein CASSQSYNEQFF.

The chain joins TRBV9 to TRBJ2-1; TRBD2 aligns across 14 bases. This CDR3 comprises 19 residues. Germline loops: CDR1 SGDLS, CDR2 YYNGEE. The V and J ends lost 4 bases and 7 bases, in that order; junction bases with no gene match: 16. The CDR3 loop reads CASSSRLAGGPGDLNEQFF. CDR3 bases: TGTGCCAGCAGCTCTCGACTAGCGGGGGGGCCCGGGGATCTTAATGAGCAGTTCTTC.

This CDR3 reads CASSPDNDYGYTF. Written as DNA, the CDR3 is TGTGCCAGCAGCCCTGACAATGACTATGGCTACACCTTC. This chain connects TRBV5-6 to TRBJ1-2; no reliable D call. Germline-derived CDR1 and CDR2 are SGHDT and YYEEEE. The CDR3 is 13 amino acids. V lost 4 bases and J 3 bases, leaving 10 bases between the germline ends.

CDR3 amino acids: CASRRASGGYGYTF. CDR3 nucleotide sequence: TGTGCCAGCAGAAGGGCTTCTGGAGGGTATGGCTACACCTTC. The rearrangement joins TRBV28 to TRBJ1-2, with D unclear. CDR1 and CDR2 from the germline V gene are MDHEN and SYDVKM. This CDR3 is built from 14 residues. V was shortened by 6 bases and J by 5 bases, with 16 bases between the two germline ends.

In DNA form, the CDR3 reads TGTGCCAGTAGTAAGCAGGCCGGATATGGCTACACCTTC. Translated, it gives CASSKQAGYGYTF. The gene calls are TRBV19 and TRBJ1-2; unclear D gene. Germline V gives CDR1 LNHDA, CDR2 SQIVND (reference sequence). The CDR3 extends over 13 amino acids. V lost 4 bases and J lost 5, with 11 bases in between.

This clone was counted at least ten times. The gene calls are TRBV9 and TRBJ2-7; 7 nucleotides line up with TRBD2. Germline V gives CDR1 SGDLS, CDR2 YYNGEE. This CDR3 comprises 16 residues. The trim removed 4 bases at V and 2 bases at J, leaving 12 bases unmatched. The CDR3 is CASSPGGASGTYEQYF. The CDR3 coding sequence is TGTGCCAGCAGCCCCGGTGGGGCTAGCGGAACCTACGAGCAGTACTTC.